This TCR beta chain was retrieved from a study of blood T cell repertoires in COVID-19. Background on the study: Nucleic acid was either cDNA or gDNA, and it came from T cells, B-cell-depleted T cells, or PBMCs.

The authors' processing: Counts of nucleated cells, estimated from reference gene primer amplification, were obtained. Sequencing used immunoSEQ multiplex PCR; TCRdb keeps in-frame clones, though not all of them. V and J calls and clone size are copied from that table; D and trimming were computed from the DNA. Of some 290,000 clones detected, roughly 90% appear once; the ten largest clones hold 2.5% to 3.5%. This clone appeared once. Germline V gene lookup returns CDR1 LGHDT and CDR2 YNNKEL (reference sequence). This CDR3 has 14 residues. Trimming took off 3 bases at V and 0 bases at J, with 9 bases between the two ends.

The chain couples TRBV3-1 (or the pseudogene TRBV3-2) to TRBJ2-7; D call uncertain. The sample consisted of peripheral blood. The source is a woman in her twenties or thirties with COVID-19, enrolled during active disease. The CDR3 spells CASSQARSSYEQYF. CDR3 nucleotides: TGTGCCAGCAGCCAGGCCCGCAGCTCCTACGAGCAGTACTTC.